This entry describes one T cell receptor (beta chain). Its antigen is not identified. These data originate in a study of Ad26.COV2.S vaccination and SARS-CoV-2 variants. Study context: Ad26.COV2.S given intramuscularly, once or twice 56 days apart.

Treatment defined: about 20 received Ad26.COV2.S at low or high dose, single or two shots; 5 received placebo; per-sample allocation not given. Day 63 after the first injection of vaccine or placebo was the sampling time. The data were produced by immunoSEQ multiplex PCR, yet TCRdb's version contains in-frame clones alone and is incomplete. Of 200,000 to 250,000 clones in the sample, 70% to 90% were seen once. The study's findings and limits: Compared with placebo recipients, vaccine recipients had higher spike-specific TCR breadth. Non-spike TCR breadth was similar in vaccine and placebo recipients.

Looked up from germline, CDR1 is MNHEY and CDR2 is SVGEGT. V gave up 2 bases and J gave up 7 bases, with 17 bases separating them. The CDR3 has 15 amino acids. The chain uses TRBV6-2 or TRBV6-3 and TRBJ1-2; D ambiguous. Sequenced material: peripheral blood, taken in a trial of Ad26.COV2.S vaccine versus placebo. The clonotype originates from a person between 18 and 59 years old who received the Ad26.COV2.S COVID-19 vaccine or a placebo. CDR3 in DNA: TGTGCCAGCAGTTACCCGGACCGCCCCTCTAGTGGCTACACCTTC. Residues: CASSYPDRPSSGYTF.